The 22 T cell receptor beta chains below come from one sample, sequenced in a study of blood T cell repertoires in COVID-19. Repertoires were generated with immunoSEQ multiplex PCR, while TCRdb's copy carries only in-frame clones and drops some. Among some 200,000 clones, about 88% were seen once, and the ten largest hold about 1.7%. Sequenced: peripheral blood. These receptor sequences come from a man between 65 and 85 years old with acute or convalescent COVID-19.

V is TRBV29-1 and J is TRBJ1-1; the D is unclear. CDR3 size: 12 residues. V was clipped by 7 bases and J by 1 base, with 10 bases between them. Germline CDR1 reads SQVTM; CDR2 reads ANQGSEA. The CDR3 DNA follows: TGCAGCGCAGGAGGCAGGAACACTGAAGCTTTCTTT. It codes for CSAGGRNTEAFF.

This clone has only a few counts. This rearrangement joins TRBV19 to TRBJ1-2; 8 bases fit TRBD1. V shed 5 bases, J shed 6 bases, and the junction held 11 bases outside the gene matches. Looked up from germline, CDR1 is LNHDA and CDR2 is SQIVND (reference sequence). CDR3 size: 15 residues. The CDR3 loop is CASSPLQGAVNGYTF. The CDR3 nucleotides are TGTGCCAGTAGTCCACTCCAGGGGGCCGTGAATGGCTACACCTTC.

This chain joins TRBV9 and TRBJ1-1; D unclear. Germline values: CDR1 SGDLS, CDR2 YYNGEE. The CDR3 totals 14 residues. Trimming took 1 base from V and 1 from J, leaving 8 bases between them. The CDR3 region is CASSVLGGNTEAFF. In DNA form, the CDR3 reads TGTGCCAGCAGCGTATTAGGAGGGAACACTGAAGCTTTCTTT.

This clone occurred once. The rearrangement uses TRBV24-1 and TRBJ2-1, with 11 positions matching TRBD2. The V gene's germline CDR1 is KGHDR and CDR2 SFDVKD. This CDR3 comprises 17 residues. V trimming: 3 bases; J trimming: 5 bases; junction bases outside the gene matches: 8. The CDR3: CATSDARLAGPNNEQFF. The DNA for the CDR3 is TGTGCCACCAGTGATGCCCGACTAGCGGGACCTAACAATGAGCAGTTCTTC.

V gene TRBV20-1 combines with J gene TRBJ1-2; D remains unclear. Germline assignment: CDR1 DFQATT and CDR2 SNEGSKA (reference sequence). Trimming removed 3 bases at V and 4 bases at J, with 6 bases between. The CDR3 is 11 amino acids. CDR3 protein: CSARSIYGYTF. CDR3 nucleotide sequence: TGCAGTGCTAGGTCCATCTATGGCTACACCTTC.

V gene TRBV29-1 combines with J gene TRBJ2-4, with D perhaps TRBD2 (5 bases). The V gene lost 0 bases and the J gene lost 0 bases, with 12 bases spanning the gap. Germline lookup yields CDR1 SQVTM and CDR2 ANQGSEA. The CDR3 covers 16 residues. The CDR3 bases are TGCAGCGTTGAAGATAGCGCACCCTTAGCCAAAAACATTCAGTACTTC. Protein: CSVEDSAPLAKNIQYF.

The V and J genes are TRBV6-1 and TRBJ2-5; 13 bases are a match to TRBD2. Germline V gene sequence: CDR1 MNHNS, CDR2 SASEGT. Unmatched junction bases numbered 4, after V lost 1 base and J lost 5 bases. The CDR3 loop spans 16 amino acids. The CDR3 sequence is CASSEGTSGGGETQYF. CDR3 in DNA: TGTGCCAGCAGTGAAGGGACTAGCGGGGGAGGGGAGACCCAGTACTTC.

The CDR3 here is CASSFNTDTQYF. In nucleotides, the CDR3 is TGTGCCAGCAGCTTTAATACAGATACGCAGTATTTT. V is TRBV7-3 and J is TRBJ2-3; unclear D gene. This CDR3 region has 12 residues. V lost 3 bases and J lost 3, with 4 bases in between. The germline V gene has CDR1 SGHTA and CDR2 FQGTGA. The full variable domain, with the rest looked up from reference TRBV7-3 and TRBJ2-3, is GAGVSQTPSNKVTEKGKYVELRCDPISGHTALYWYRQSLGQGPEFLIYFQGTGAADDSGLPNDRFFAVRPEGSVSTLKIQRTERGDSAVYLCASSFNTDTQYFGPGTRLTVL.

This clone has only a few counts. The chain couples TRBV2 to TRBJ2-1, with D tentatively TRBD1 (5 bases). Looked up from germline, CDR1 is SNHLY and CDR2 is FYNNEI. CDR3 size: 14 residues. The V and J ends lost 3 bases and 5 bases respectively, with 11 bases between them. CDR3 region: CASSDRASDNEQFF. DNA of the CDR3: TGTGCCAGCAGTGACAGGGCCTCTGACAATGAGCAGTTCTTC. Full variable domain (missing parts from reference TRBV2 and TRBJ2-1): EPEVTQTPSHQVTQMGQEVILRCVPISNHLYFYWYRQILGQKVEFLVSFYNNEISEKSEIFDDQFSVERPDGSNFTLKIRSTKLEDSAMYFCASSDRASDNEQFFGPGTRLTVL.

The chain joins TRBV3-1 (or the pseudogene TRBV3-2) to TRBJ2-7, with a possible D match to TRBD1 (6 bases). Trimming left V 4 bases short and J 5 bases short, with 12 bases between. Germline V CDR1 and CDR2: LGHDT, YNNKEL (reference sequence). This CDR3 is built from 13 residues. CDR3 loop: CASSRDMDHEQYF. The CDR3, as DNA: TGTGCCAGCAGCCGGGACATGGACCACGAGCAGTACTTC.

The rearrangement uses TRBV10-3 and TRBJ2-7; D is undetermined. Germline V lookup: CDR1 ENHRY, CDR2 SYGVKD. This CDR3 spans 16 amino acids. The V gene lost 0 bases and the J gene lost 4 bases, with 16 bases spanning the gap. CDR3 sequence reads: CAISESIGPNLYEQYF. In DNA, the CDR3 is TGTGCCATCAGTGAGTCGATTGGCCCAAACCTTTACGAGCAGTACTTC.

V is TRBV9 and J is TRBJ1-1, with 7 positions matching TRBD1. Germline loops: CDR1 SGDLS, CDR2 YYNGEE. The trim removed 1 base at V and 7 bases at J, leaving 13 bases unmatched. The CDR3 is 16 amino acids. DNA for the CDR3: TGTGCCAGCAGCGTACTTGGGGACAGTACTTCCGGTGAAGCTTTCTTT. It specifies CASSVLGDSTSGEAFF.

This chain uses TRBV30 with TRBJ2-1; a weak D match, TRBD1 (6 bases). The V gene's germline CDR1 is GTSNPN and CDR2 SVGIG (reference sequence). The CDR3 loop spans 13 amino acids. Trimming stripped 5 bases from V and 9 bases from J, with 17 bases between. The CDR3 spells CAWSRQALGEQFF. The CDR3 bases are TGTGCCTGGTCGAGACAGGCTCTTGGTGAGCAGTTCTTC.

The CDR3: CASSSQQETGELFF. In DNA form, the CDR3 reads TGTGCCAGCAGCTCCCAACAGGAAACCGGGGAGCTGTTTTTT. The chain combines TRBV7-3 with TRBJ2-2, with a possible D match to TRBD1 (5 bases). Germline values: CDR1 SGHTA, CDR2 FQGTGA. The CDR3 spans 14 residues. The V gene lost 4 bases and the J gene lost 5 bases, with 11 bases spanning the gap.

J is TRBJ2-3 and V is TRBV30; possible D gene TRBD1, 6 bases. CDR1 and CDR2 from the germline V gene are GTSNPN and SVGIG (reference sequence). CDR3 size: 12 residues. V shed 2 bases and J shed 11 bases, with 14 bases lying between them. The CDR3 DNA sequence: TGTGCCTGGAGTACCGTCAGGGGCAGGCAGTATTTT. Protein: CAWSTVRGRQYF.

CDR3 region: CASSEGTGGTGELFF. DNA for the CDR3: TGTGCCAGCAGCGAAGGGACAGGGGGTACCGGGGAGCTGTTTTTT. The V call is TRBV7-3, the J call TRBJ2-2; 11 bases align to TRBD1. The germline V gene has CDR1 SGHTA and CDR2 FQGTGA. The length of the CDR3 is 15 residues. V was pared by 5 bases and J by 5 bases, with 4 bases of the junction left unmatched.

The chain recombines TRBV19 with TRBJ1-5, with 7 bases aligning to TRBD1. Per the germline V gene, CDR1 is LNHDA and CDR2 is SQIVND (reference sequence). The CDR3 is 17 amino acids. Trimming cost V 6 bases and J 0 bases; bases outside gene matches: 11. CDR3 amino acids: CASRTGMSRNSNQPQHF. The CDR3, as DNA: TGTGCCAGTAGGACAGGGATGTCCCGAAATAGCAATCAGCCCCAGCATTTT.

The genes are TRBV25-1 and TRBJ2-1; no firm D call. V lost 7 bases and J 5 bases, leaving 9 bases between the germline ends. Looked up from germline, CDR1 is MGHDK and CDR2 is SYGVNS. The length of the CDR3 is 12 residues. CDR3 sequence reads: CASTQQNNEQFF. CDR3 DNA sequence: TGTGCCAGCACACAACAAAACAATGAGCAGTTCTTC.

Note on this clone: Different DNA sequences within this sample yield the same CDR3. This rearrangement joins TRBV3-1 (or the pseudogene TRBV3-2) to TRBJ2-7, with D tentatively TRBD2 (6 bases). The germline V gene has CDR1 LGHDT and CDR2 YNNKEL (reference sequence). V lost 4 bases and J lost 3, with 7 bases in between. The CDR3 is made up of 12 amino acids. The CDR3 region has the DNA TGTGCCAGCAGCCCCGGGGGCTACGAGCAGTACTTC. The encoded protein is CASSPGGYEQYF.

This chain joins TRBV4-3 and TRBJ2-7; 12 positions agree with TRBD1. Germline V gives CDR1 LGHNA, CDR2 YSLEER. The CDR3 is made up of 15 amino acids. Trimming cost V 3 bases and J 2 bases; bases outside gene matches: 2. CDR3 DNA sequence: TGCGCCAGCAGCCACCGGGACAGGGGGCCCTACGAGCAGTACTTC. It codes for CASSHRDRGPYEQYF.

J is TRBJ2-7 and V is TRBV28, with a possible D match to TRBD2 (6 bases). The CDR3 has 15 residues. V lost 2 bases, J lost 0 bases, and 11 bases lay in between. Germline V gene data show CDR1 as MDHEN and CDR2 as SYDVKM. CDR3: CASSLLRETSYEQYF. The CDR3 DNA sequence: TGTGCCAGCAGTTTACTCCGGGAGACCTCCTACGAGCAGTACTTC.

The chain combines TRBV9 with TRBJ2-7; the match to TRBD2 covers 8 bases. With V trimmed by 0 bases and J by 7 bases, 12 bases remained unmatched. The CDR3 consists of 16 residues. Germline V lookup: CDR1 SGDLS, CDR2 YYNGEE. The CDR3 spells CASSVGGGSGIGEQYF. The DNA of the CDR3 is TGTGCCAGCAGCGTAGGGGGTGGTAGCGGGATTGGGGAGCAGTACTTC.